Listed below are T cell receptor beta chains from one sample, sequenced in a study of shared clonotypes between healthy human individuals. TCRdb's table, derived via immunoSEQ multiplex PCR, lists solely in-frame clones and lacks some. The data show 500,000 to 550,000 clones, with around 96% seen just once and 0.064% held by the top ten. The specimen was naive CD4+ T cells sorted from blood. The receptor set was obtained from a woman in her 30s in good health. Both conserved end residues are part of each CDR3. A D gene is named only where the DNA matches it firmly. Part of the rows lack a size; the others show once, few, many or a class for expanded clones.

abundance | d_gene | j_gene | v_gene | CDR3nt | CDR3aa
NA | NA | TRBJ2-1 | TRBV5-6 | TGTGCCAGCAGCTTGTGGCAGTCCACCTACAATGAGCAGTTCTTC | CASSLWQSTYNEQFF
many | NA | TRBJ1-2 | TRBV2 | TGTGCCAGCAGTGAAGCGGATGGTAGCATCTATGGCTACACCTTC | CASSEADGSIYGYTF
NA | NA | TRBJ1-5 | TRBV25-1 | TGTGCCAGCAGTGAATCTGCAGGGAGTAGCAATCAGCCCCAGCATTTT | CASSESAGSSNQPQHF
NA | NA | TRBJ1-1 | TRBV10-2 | TGCGCCAGCTCATTCGCACAATTGAACACTGAAGCTTTCTTT | CASSFAQLNTEAFF
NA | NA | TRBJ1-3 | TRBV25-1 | TGTGCCAGCAGTGACACCAGGGGACCCGGAAACACCATATATTTT | CASSDTRGPGNTIYF
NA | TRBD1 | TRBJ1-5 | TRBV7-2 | TGTGCCAGCAGCCAATATATACAGGGGGCCCAGCCCCAGCATTTT | CASSQYIQGAQPQHF
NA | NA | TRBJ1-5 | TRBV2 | TGTGCCAGCAGTGAGCGAGACAGTTCCCAGCATTTT | CASSERDSSQHF
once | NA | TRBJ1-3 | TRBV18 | TGTGCCAGCTCACCACGGGATGGAAACACCATATATTTT | CASSPRDGNTIYF
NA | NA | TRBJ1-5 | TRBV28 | TGTGCCAGCAGTTTATTACGGGGCCCCTATAGCAATCAGCCCCAGCATTTT | CASSLLRGPYSNQPQHF
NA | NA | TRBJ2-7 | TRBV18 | TGTGCCAGCAGCTCCGGAAAGGGCTCCTACGAGCAGTACTTC | CASSSGKGSYEQYF
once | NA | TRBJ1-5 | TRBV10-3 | TGTGCCATCGGGCTCGGCTCCAATCAGCCCCAGCATTTT | CAIGLGSNQPQHF
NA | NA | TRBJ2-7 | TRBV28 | TGTGCCAGCAGTTTCTTTGGGGAGGTCTTACCCTACGAGCAGTACTTC | CASSFFGEVLPYEQYF
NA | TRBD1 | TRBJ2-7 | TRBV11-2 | TGTGCCAGCGGGAACAGGGGGCCTGACGAGCAGTACTTC | CASGNRGPDEQYF
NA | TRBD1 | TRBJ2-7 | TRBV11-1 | TGTGCCAGCAGCTCGGGACAGGGTAGAGGGAACTACGAGCAGTACTTC | CASSSGQGRGNYEQYF
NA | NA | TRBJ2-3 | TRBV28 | TGTGCCAGCAGTTTAACGGGAGAGGATACGCAGTATTTT | CASSLTGEDTQYF
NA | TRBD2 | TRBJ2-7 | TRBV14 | TGTGCCAGCAGCCTCGGTGGAAAGCGGGACTACGAGCAGTACTTC | CASSLGGKRDYEQYF
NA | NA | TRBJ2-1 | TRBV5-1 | TGCGCCAGCAGCTTGGTCTTTGATGAGCAGTTCTTC | CASSLVFDEQFF
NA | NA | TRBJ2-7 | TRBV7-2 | TGTGCCAGCAAGAGGGCTAGCGAAGCCTACGAGCAGTACTTC | CASKRASEAYEQYF
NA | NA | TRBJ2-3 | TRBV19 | TGTGCCAGTAGTATAAGGGCAGATACGCAGTATTTT | CASSIRADTQYF
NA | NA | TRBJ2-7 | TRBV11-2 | TGTGCCAGCAGCTCTTCCTTCTTGCGGGATGTCTGGTACGAGCAGTACTTC | CASSSSFLRDVWYEQYF
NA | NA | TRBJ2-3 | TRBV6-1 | TGTGCCAGCACAAGCCCATTGGACGGCACAGATACGCAGTATTTT | CASTSPLDGTDTQYF
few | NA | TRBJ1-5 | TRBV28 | TGTGCCAGCAGTGATTGGGCAGGGGTTCAGCCCCAGCATTTT | CASSDWAGVQPQHF
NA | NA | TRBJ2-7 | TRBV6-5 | TGTGCCAGCAGCCCTGCTAGGGGTAGCTCCTACGAGCAGTACTTC | CASSPARGSSYEQYF
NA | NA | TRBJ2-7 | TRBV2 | TGTGCCAGCAGGAGGTACGAGCAGTACTTC | CASRRYEQYF
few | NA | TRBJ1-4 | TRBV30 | TGTGCCTGGAGGGGACCGGGCACCGGGGAAAAACTGTTTTTT | CAWRGPGTGEKLFF
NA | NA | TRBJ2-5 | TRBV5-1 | TGCGCCAGCAGCTTGGCGGGACGGAAAACCCAAGAGACCCAGTACTTC | CASSLAGRKTQETQYF
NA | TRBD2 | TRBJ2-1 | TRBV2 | TGTGCCAGCAGTGATGGGGATAGCGGGAGTGATGAGCAGTTCTTC | CASSDGDSGSDEQFF
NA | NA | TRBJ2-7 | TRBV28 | TGTGCCAGCAGTTCCCGGCCAGGGAGGAGAAGTAGGTCCGAGCAGTACTTC | CASSSRPGRRSRSEQYF
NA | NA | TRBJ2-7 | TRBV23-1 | TGCGCCAGCAGTCAATCCAAGTCATGCGAGCAGTACTTC | CASSQSKSCEQYF
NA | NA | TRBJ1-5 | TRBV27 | TGTGCCAGCAGTTTACAGGGTCCATACAGCAATCAGCCCCAGCATTTT | CASSLQGPYSNQPQHF
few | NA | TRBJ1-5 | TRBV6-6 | TGTGCCAGCAGTTACCAGGACATTAGCAATCAGCCCCAGCATTTT | CASSYQDISNQPQHF
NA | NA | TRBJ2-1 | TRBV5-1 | TGCGCCAGCAGCATCGGGAGCTCCTACAATGAGCAGTTCTTC | CASSIGSSYNEQFF
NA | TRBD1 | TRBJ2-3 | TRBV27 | TGTGCCAGCAGAGCTCAGGGGGCGAAGACGCAGTATTTT | CASRAQGAKTQYF
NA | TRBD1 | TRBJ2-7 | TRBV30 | TGTGCCTGCAACAGGGGCCGAAAACCCTACGAGCAGTACTTC | CACNRGRKPYEQYF
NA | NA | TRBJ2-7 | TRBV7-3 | TGTGCCAGCAGCCCCGGTGGGCCCTACGAGCAGTACTTC | CASSPGGPYEQYF
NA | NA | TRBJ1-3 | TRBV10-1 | TGCGCCAGCAGCGAGATAGACAGGCTCTCTGGAAACACCATATATTTT | CASSEIDRLSGNTIYF
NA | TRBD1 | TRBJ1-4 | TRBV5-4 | TGTGCCAGCAGCAACCGGGACAGCCTAAATGAAAAACTGTTTTTT | CASSNRDSLNEKLFF
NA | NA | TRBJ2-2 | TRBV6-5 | TGTGCCAGCAGGAAACCAGGGACTACCGGGGAGCTGTTTTTT | CASRKPGTTGELFF
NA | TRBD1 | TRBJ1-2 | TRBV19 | TGTGCCAGTGGGGACAGGGGCGATCGACTTAACTATGGCTACACCTTC | CASGDRGDRLNYGYTF
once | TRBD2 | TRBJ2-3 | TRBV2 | TGTGCCAGCAGGGTTCTAGCGGGAGCTGGCACAGATACGCAGTATTTT | CASRVLAGAGTDTQYF
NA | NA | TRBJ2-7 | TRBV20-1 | TGCAGTGCCCGGACTCTCCGCGAGCAGTACTTC | CSARTLREQYF
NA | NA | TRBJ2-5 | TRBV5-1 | TGCGCCAGCAGCCCGGGAGGGACAGCAACTTCGCAAGAGACCCAGTACTTC | CASSPGGTATSQETQYF
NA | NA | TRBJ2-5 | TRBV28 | TGTGCCAGCAGTTTTCTGAGGGGGGTTGAGACCCAGTACTTC | CASSFLRGVETQYF
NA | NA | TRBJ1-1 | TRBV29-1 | TGCAGCGTTTTGACAGGGAACACTGAAGCTTTCTTT | CSVLTGNTEAFF
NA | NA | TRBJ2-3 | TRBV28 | TGTGCCAGCACTAGCACAGATACGCAGTATTTT | CASTSTDTQYF
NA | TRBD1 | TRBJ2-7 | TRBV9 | TGTGCCAGCAGCGCATCGGACAGGGGGAACGGCGAGCAGTACTTC | CASSASDRGNGEQYF
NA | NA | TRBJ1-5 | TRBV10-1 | TGCGCCAGCAGTAACCCTAATCAGCCCCAGCATTTT | CASSNPNQPQHF
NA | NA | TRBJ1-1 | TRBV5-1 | TGCGCCAGCAGCTTGAGTGTGGGAACAAGGGCTGAAGCTTTCTTT | CASSLSVGTRAEAFF
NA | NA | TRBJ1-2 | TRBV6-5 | TGTGCCAGCAGTCAGGGATTCTATGGCTACACCTTC | CASSQGFYGYTF
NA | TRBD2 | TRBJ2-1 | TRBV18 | TGTGCCAGCTCACCCCGACTAGCGGGAGGCTACAATGAGCAGTTCTTC | CASSPRLAGGYNEQFF